Each of the 29 T cell receptor beta chains below was sequenced from the same sample in a study of T cells after posttransplantation cyclophosphamide. Assay used: immunoSEQ multiplex PCR; TCRdb lists only in-frame clones, some missing. The sample has tens of thousands of clones, around nine tenths seen once. Source material: PBMCs. The receptors shown here come from a woman between 50 and 59 years old in good health and a related stem cell transplant donor.

The V call is TRBV7-9, the J call TRBJ1-1, with D hard to call. There are 15 residues in the CDR3. CDR1 and CDR2 (germline): SEHNR, FQNEAQ (reference sequence). V gave up 4 bases and J gave up 7 bases, with 19 bases separating them. The CDR3 nucleotides read TGTGCCAGCAGCTCCAACCCAGGCGGGGTAGATGAAGCTTTCTTT. Translating it yields CASSSNPGGVDEAFF.

The V call is TRBV11-2, the J call TRBJ2-3; D uncertain. Per germline, CDR1 SGHAT and CDR2 FQNNGV. The CDR3 is made up of 12 amino acids. The V end lost 3 bases, the J end lost 4 bases, and 5 bases lay between the germline ends. The CDR3 is CASSFRSDTQYF. The CDR3 DNA sequence: TGTGCCAGCAGCTTTCGTTCAGATACGCAGTATTTT.

CDR3 sequence reads: CASSFPGSYEQYF. The CDR3, as DNA: TGTGCCAGCAGTTTCCCGGGATCCTACGAGCAGTACTTC. The chain joins TRBV27 to TRBJ2-7; a possible D gene is TRBD2 (5 bases). V was shortened by 3 bases and J by 1 base, with 7 bases between the two germline ends. The CDR3 loop spans 13 amino acids. CDR1 and CDR2 from the germline V gene are MNHEY and SMNVEV (reference sequence).

This chain connects TRBV2 to TRBJ1-6; D perhaps matches TRBD1 (5 bases). CDR3 length: 15 residues. V was pared by 5 bases and J by 10 bases, with 18 bases between. Germline CDR1 is SNHLY and CDR2 is FYNNEI. The CDR3 sequence: CASSQDTTGSSPLHF. The CDR3 DNA follows: TGTGCCAGCAGTCAGGACACTACAGGCTCCTCACCCCTCCACTTT. The whole variable domain, remainder taken from reference TRBV2 and TRBJ1-6, is EPEVTQTPSHQVTQMGQEVILRCVPISNHLYFYWYRQILGQKVEFLVSFYNNEISEKSEIFDDQFSVERPDGSNFTLKIRSTKLEDSAMYFCASSQDTTGSSPLHFGNGTRLTVT.

The chain carries TRBV6-1 and TRBJ1-1; unclear D gene. The CDR3 covers 13 residues. V gave up 2 bases and J gave up 1 base, with 5 bases separating them. Germline V gene lookup returns CDR1 MNHNS and CDR2 SASEGT. In nucleotides, the CDR3 is TGTGCCAGCAGTGAATGGAGGAACACTGAAGCTTTCTTT. Translation gives CASSEWRNTEAFF.

This clone was observed a handful of times. V and J are TRBV28 and TRBJ2-7; a weak D match, TRBD1 (5 bases). The germline V and J ends were trimmed by 2 bases and 7 bases, with 18 bases remaining between them. Germline V gene sequence: CDR1 MDHEN, CDR2 SYDVKM. The CDR3 has 15 residues. The CDR3 DNA is TGTGCCAGCAGTTTAGGTTCAGGGTGGGGTCGGGAGCAGTACTTC. Translated, it gives CASSLGSGWGREQYF.

This rearrangement joins TRBV7-9 to TRBJ1-2; D unresolved. The germline CDR1 and CDR2 sequences are SEHNR and FQNEAQ (reference sequence). CDR3 size: 15 residues. V dropped 7 bases and J dropped 5 bases, with 20 bases sitting between them. The CDR3 DNA follows: TGTGCCAGCACCTCTGCCGAATTACGGGAGTATGGCTACACCTTC. Translation: CASTSAELREYGYTF.

This chain connects TRBV9 to TRBJ2-6, with a tentative D call TRBD1 (6 bases). This CDR3 has 20 residues. V was pared by 4 bases and J by 0 bases, with 23 bases between. Germline V lookup: CDR1 SGDLS, CDR2 YYNGEE. The CDR3 bases are TGTGCCAGCAGCCCCACCATCCCGACGACAGGAACCTCTGGGGCCAACGTCCTGACTTTC. It yields the protein CASSPTIPTTGTSGANVLTF.

The genes are TRBV2 and TRBJ1-5, with no clear D. Trimming shortened V by 6 bases and J by 1 base, and 10 bases separated the two germline ends. Looked up from germline, CDR1 is SNHLY and CDR2 is FYNNEI. The CDR3 extends over 14 amino acids. CDR3 loop: CASRMTRSNQPQHF. As DNA, the CDR3 is TGTGCCAGCAGGATGACACGAAGCAATCAGCCCCAGCATTTT.

The chain employs TRBV6-1 and TRBJ2-5, with 9 positions matching TRBD2. The junction had 1 base not matched to a gene; V was cut back by 1 base and J by 1 base. CDR3 length: 15 amino acids. Per the germline V gene, CDR1 is MNHNS and CDR2 is SASEGT. The CDR3 sequence is CASSEGAGGQETQYF. CDR3 DNA sequence: TGTGCCAGCAGTGAAGGAGCGGGAGGCCAAGAGACCCAGTACTTC.

About this clone: A junction boundary mismatches the germline segment, possibly from a read error. This chain links TRBV7-7 with TRBJ2-2; 8 bases are shared with TRBD2. The V gene's germline CDR1 is SSHAT and CDR2 FNYEAQ (reference sequence). The CDR3 length is 13 residues. The CDR3 DNA reads as TGTGCTAGCAAAGCGGGAGCGGCCGGGGAGCTGTTTTTT. Its protein is CASKAGAAGELFF.

This clone was seen more than once but under ten times. The chain has TRBV7-9 and TRBJ2-7, with D tentatively TRBD2 (6 bases). V was pared by 5 bases and J by 2 bases, with 10 bases between. The germline V gene encodes CDR1 SEHNR and CDR2 FQNEAQ (reference sequence). The CDR3 is 13 amino acids. The CDR3 protein is CASSRTTAYEQYF. The DNA for the CDR3 is TGTGCCAGCAGCCGGACTACAGCCTACGAGCAGTACTTC.

The chain uses TRBV7-3 and TRBJ2-3; TRBD2 is a possible D gene (6 bases). Deletions cut 3 bases from V and 0 bases from J, with 10 bases between. Germline assignment: CDR1 SGHTA and CDR2 FQGTGA. The CDR3 has 15 amino acids. CDR3 protein: CASSFLSGSTDTQYF. The CDR3 DNA is TGTGCCAGCAGCTTCCTAAGCGGGAGCACAGATACGCAGTATTTT.

This chain joins TRBV6-4 and TRBJ2-5; tentative D call: TRBD1 (5 bases). CDR1 and CDR2 (germline): MRHNA, SNTAGT. The V end lost 3 bases, the J end lost 2 bases, and 7 bases lay between the germline ends. The CDR3 totals 13 residues. The CDR3, as DNA: TGTGCCAGCAGTGAGACAGCTCAAGAGACCCAGTACTTC. It yields the protein CASSETAQETQYF.

There are a few counts of this clone. The chain joins TRBV6-5 to TRBJ1-1, with 8 positions matching TRBD1. Germline-derived CDR1 and CDR2 are MNHEY and SVGAGI. Unmatched junction bases numbered 10, after V lost 6 bases and J lost 4 bases. The CDR3 is 15 amino acids. The DNA of the CDR3 is TGTGCCAGCAGCCGCCCCACAGGGGGGAGCACTGAAGCTTTCTTT. This sequence encodes CASSRPTGGSTEAFF.

This sequence joins TRBV19 and TRBJ1-4; 8 positions agree with TRBD1. The trim removed 10 bases at V and 7 bases at J, leaving 20 bases unmatched. The CDR3 spans 17 residues. The germline gives CDR1 LNHDA, CDR2 SQIVND (reference sequence). This chain's CDR3 is CATAPAGTGDKGEKLFF. The DNA for the CDR3 is TGTGCCACCGCCCCCGCAGGGACAGGCGATAAGGGTGAAAAACTGTTTTTT.

This chain connects TRBV6-4 to TRBJ1-5, with D perhaps matching TRBD1 (6 bases). Trimming shortened V by 6 bases and J by 3 bases, and 12 bases separated the two germline ends. This CDR3 is 14 amino acids long. Germline loops: CDR1 MRHNA, CDR2 SNTAGT. The CDR3: CASRSGEYNQPQHF. The CDR3 nucleotides read TGTGCCAGCAGGTCAGGGGAATACAATCAGCCCCAGCATTTT.

Comment on this clone: A read error may account for a junction end that differs from germline. At the DNA level, this CDR3 is encoded by other sequences in the same sample as well. The chain joins TRBV28 to TRBJ1-6; 7 nucleotides match TRBD1. From germline, CDR1 is MDHEN and CDR2 SYDVKM. CDR3 length: 15 amino acids. The CDR3 coding sequence is TGTGCCAGCAGTTTCTCAGGGGGAGATAATTCCCCCCTCCACTTT. Amino acid sequence: CASSFSGGDNSPLHF. Filled out from reference TRBV28 and TRBJ1-6, the complete variable domain reads DVKVTQSSRYLVKRTGEKVFLECVQDMDHENMFWYRQDPGLGLRLIYFSYDVKMKEKGDIPEGYSVSREKKERFSLILESASTNQTSMYLCASSFSGGDNSPLHFGNGTRLTVT.

This chain links TRBV4-1 with TRBJ2-3; TRBD2 matches at 11 bases. The CDR3 has 17 residues. Unmatched junction bases numbered 7, after V lost 3 bases and J lost 2 bases. CDR1 and CDR2 from the germline V gene are MGHRA and YSYEKL. The CDR3 loop is CASSHLAGGRFTDTQYF. Here the CDR3 DNA reads TGCGCCAGCAGCCACCTAGCGGGGGGCCGCTTCACAGATACGCAGTATTTT.

This sequence joins TRBV6-5 and TRBJ1-1, with 7 bases matching TRBD1. V lost 5 bases to trimming and J lost 5 bases; unmatched junction nucleotides: 5. Germline loops: CDR1 MNHEY, CDR2 SVGAGI. The length of the CDR3 is 13 residues. CDR3: CASSPGGSTEAFF. The DNA for the CDR3 is TGTGCCAGCAGTCCAGGGGGATCTACTGAAGCTTTCTTT.

This chain uses TRBV19 with TRBJ2-5; 10 bases are a match to TRBD1. The CDR3 extends over 14 amino acids. The trim removed 6 bases at V and 4 bases at J, leaving 5 bases unmatched. The germline CDR1 and CDR2 sequences are LNHDA and SQIVND (reference sequence). This CDR3 reads CASSRGQGGETQYF. The CDR3, as DNA: TGTGCCAGTAGCCGAGGACAGGGGGGAGAGACCCAGTACTTC.

This clone was detected only once. The gene calls are TRBV7-8 and TRBJ2-3, with a possible D match to TRBD2 (6 bases). Trimming stripped 1 base from V and 3 bases from J, with 11 bases between. In germline, CDR1 is SGHVS, CDR2 FQNEAQ. The CDR3 has 15 amino acids. The CDR3 DNA follows: TGTGCCAGCAGCTTAGTGGGAGGATTTACAGATACGCAGTATTTT. Translation: CASSLVGGFTDTQYF.

The rearrangement links TRBV7-9 to TRBJ2-3, with unresolved D. V was pared by 5 bases and J by 10 bases, with 13 bases between. The length of the CDR3 is 12 residues. The germline V gene has CDR1 SEHNR and CDR2 FQNEAQ (reference sequence). Here the CDR3 reads CASSPLREAQYF. The CDR3 DNA sequence: TGTGCCAGCAGCCCCCTTAGAGAGGCGCAGTATTTT.

This chain connects TRBV28 to TRBJ1-2, with D maybe TRBD1 (6 bases). This CDR3 is 15 amino acids long. Germline V lookup: CDR1 MDHEN, CDR2 SYDVKM. V was clipped by 2 bases and J by 2 bases, with 12 bases between them. CDR3 coding DNA: TGTGCCAGCAGTTTAATCCAGGGGCCAAACTATGGCTACACCTTC. Its protein is CASSLIQGPNYGYTF.

This chain connects TRBV29-1 to TRBJ2-5, with 8 bases matching TRBD1. With the DNA end fitting TRBJ2-7 better, the J assignment may be wrong. From germline, CDR1 is SQVTM and CDR2 ANQGSEA. CDR3 size: 11 residues. DNA of the CDR3: TGCAGCGCACACAGGGGGTACGAGCAGTACTTC. Its protein is CSAHRGYEQYF.

The rearrangement links TRBV2 to TRBJ1-2, with TRBD1 matching 7 bases. The length of the CDR3 is 14 residues. Germline assignment: CDR1 SNHLY and CDR2 FYNNEI. Trimming removed 7 bases from V and 5 bases from J; junction bases left unmatched: 10. As DNA, the CDR3 is TGTGCCAGCAACGGGGGGGCAGGGGGGTATGGCTACACCTTC. Encoded protein: CASNGGAGGYGYTF. Drawing the rest from reference TRBV2 and TRBJ1-2, the complete variable domain is EPEVTQTPSHQVTQMGQEVILRCVPISNHLYFYWYRQILGQKVEFLVSFYNNEISEKSEIFDDQFSVERPDGSNFTLKIRSTKLEDSAMYFCASNGGAGGYGYTFGSGTRLTVV.

The V call is TRBV19, the J call TRBJ1-3, with D maybe TRBD1 (6 bases). CDR1 LNHDA and CDR2 SQIVND come from the germline V gene (reference sequence). The ends were cut back, 7 bases at V and 4 bases at J, with 17 bases in the middle. This CDR3 spans 15 amino acids. CDR3 coding DNA: TGTGCCAGTACCTTGAGGACAGAGACAGGAAACACCATATATTTT. It translates to CASTLRTETGNTIYF.

The genes are TRBV5-1 and TRBJ2-3; the match to TRBD2 covers 11 bases. This CDR3 is 14 amino acids long. Germline V gene data show CDR1 as SGHRS and CDR2 as YFSETQ. V lost 0 bases and J lost 11; bases outside the gene matches: 5. CDR3: CASSLGASGGLQYF. The CDR3 nucleotides are TGCGCCAGCAGCTTGGGGGCTAGCGGGGGGTTGCAGTATTTT.

The rearrangement joins TRBV5-1 to TRBJ1-2, with TRBD1 identical over 11 bases. The CDR3 sequence is 14 residues long. The junction had 5 bases not matched to a gene; V was cut back by 2 bases and J by 8 bases. CDR1 and CDR2 (germline): SGHRS, YFSETQ. As DNA, the CDR3 is TGCGCCAGCAGCTTCGGACAGGGGGCTTACGGCTACACCTTC. Translation: CASSFGQGAYGYTF.